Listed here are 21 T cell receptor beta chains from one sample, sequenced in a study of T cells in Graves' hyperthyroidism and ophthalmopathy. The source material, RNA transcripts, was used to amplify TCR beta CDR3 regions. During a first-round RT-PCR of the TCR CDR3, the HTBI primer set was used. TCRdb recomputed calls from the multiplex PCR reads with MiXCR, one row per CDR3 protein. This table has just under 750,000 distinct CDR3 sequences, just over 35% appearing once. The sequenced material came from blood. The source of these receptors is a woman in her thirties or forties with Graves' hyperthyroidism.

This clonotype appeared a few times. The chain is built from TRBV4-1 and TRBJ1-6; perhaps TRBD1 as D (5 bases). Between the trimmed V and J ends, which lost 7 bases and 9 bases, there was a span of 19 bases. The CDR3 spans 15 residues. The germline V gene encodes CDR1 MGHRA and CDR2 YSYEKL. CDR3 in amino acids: CASTHGRAPSSPLHF. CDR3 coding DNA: TGCGCCAGCACCCACGGCAGGGCTCCCAGTTCACCCCTCCACTTT.

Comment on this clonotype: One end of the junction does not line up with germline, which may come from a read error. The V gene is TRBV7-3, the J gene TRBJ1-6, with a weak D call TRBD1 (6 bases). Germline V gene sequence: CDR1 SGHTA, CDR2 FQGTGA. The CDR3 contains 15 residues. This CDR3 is CTSSSQGISNSPLHF. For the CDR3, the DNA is TGTACCAGCAGCTCACAGGGTATCTCGAATTCACCCCTCCACTTT.

In nucleotides, the CDR3 is TGTGCCAGCAGTTACTCGAAAGAGCGGGTCCTCTGGTCCCAGCATTTT. It is translated as CASSYSKERVLWSQHF. The rearrangement links TRBV6-6 to TRBJ1-5; the D is unclear. This CDR3 has 16 residues. The germline gives CDR1 MNHNY, CDR2 SVGAGI (reference sequence). The germline V and J ends were trimmed by 0 bases and 11 bases, with 20 bases remaining between them.

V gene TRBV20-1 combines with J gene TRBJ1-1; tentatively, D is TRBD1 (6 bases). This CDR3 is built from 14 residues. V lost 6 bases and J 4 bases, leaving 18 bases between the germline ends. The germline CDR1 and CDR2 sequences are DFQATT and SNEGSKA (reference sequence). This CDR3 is CSARDILSSTEAFF. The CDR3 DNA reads TGCAGTGCCCGGGACATTCTAAGTAGCACTGAAGCTTTCTTT.

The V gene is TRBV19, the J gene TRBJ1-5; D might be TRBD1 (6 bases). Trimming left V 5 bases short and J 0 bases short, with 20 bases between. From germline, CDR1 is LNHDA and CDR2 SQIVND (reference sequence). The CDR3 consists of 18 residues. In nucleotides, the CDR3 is TGTGCCAGTAGTGACCTAGGAGGGGGGGACTATAGCAATCAGCCCCAGCATTTT. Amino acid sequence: CASSDLGGGDYSNQPQHF.

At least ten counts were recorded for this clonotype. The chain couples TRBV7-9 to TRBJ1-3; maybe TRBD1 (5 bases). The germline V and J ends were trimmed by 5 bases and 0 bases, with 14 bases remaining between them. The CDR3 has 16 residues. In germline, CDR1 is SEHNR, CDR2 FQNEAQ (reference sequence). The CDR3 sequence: CASSPLRQSSGNTIYF. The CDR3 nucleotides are TGTGCCAGCAGCCCACTAAGACAGTCCTCTGGAAACACCATATATTTT.

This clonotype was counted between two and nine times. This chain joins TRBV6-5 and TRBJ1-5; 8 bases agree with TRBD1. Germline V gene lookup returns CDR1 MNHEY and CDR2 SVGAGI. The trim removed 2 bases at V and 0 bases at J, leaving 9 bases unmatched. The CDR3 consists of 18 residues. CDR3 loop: CASSYGAGGPYSNQPQHF. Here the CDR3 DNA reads TGTGCCAGCAGTTACGGGGCAGGGGGCCCTTATAGCAATCAGCCCCAGCATTTT.

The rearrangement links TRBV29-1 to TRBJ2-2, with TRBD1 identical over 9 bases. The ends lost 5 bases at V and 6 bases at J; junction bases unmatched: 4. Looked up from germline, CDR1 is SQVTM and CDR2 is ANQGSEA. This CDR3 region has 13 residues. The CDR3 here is CSVMGTGPGELFF. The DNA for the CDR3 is TGCAGCGTTATGGGGACAGGGCCCGGGGAGCTGTTTTTT.

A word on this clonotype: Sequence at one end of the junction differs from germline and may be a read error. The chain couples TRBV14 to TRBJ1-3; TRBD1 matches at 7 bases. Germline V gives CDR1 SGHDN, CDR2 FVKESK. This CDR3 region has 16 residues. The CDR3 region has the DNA TGCGCCAGCAGCCCCTGGACAGGATCCGTTAGAAACACCATATATTTT. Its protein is CASSPWTGSVRNTIYF.

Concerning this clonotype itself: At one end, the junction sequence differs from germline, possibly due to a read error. The CDR3 protein is CASRAISSSHEQYF. As DNA, the CDR3 is TGTGCCAGCCGCGCGATATCGAGCTCCCACGAGCAGTACTTC. The V gene is TRBV5-6, the J gene TRBJ2-7; the D is unclear. CDR1 is SGHDT and CDR2 is YYEEEE in the germline V gene. CDR3 length equals 14 residues.

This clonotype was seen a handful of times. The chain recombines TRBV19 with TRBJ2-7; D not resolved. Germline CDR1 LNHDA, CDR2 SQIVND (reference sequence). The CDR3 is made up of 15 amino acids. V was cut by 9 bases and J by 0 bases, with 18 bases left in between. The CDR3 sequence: CASSVGFFSSYEQYF. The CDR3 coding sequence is TGTGCCAGCTCCGTGGGGTTTTTTAGCTCCTACGAGCAGTACTTC.

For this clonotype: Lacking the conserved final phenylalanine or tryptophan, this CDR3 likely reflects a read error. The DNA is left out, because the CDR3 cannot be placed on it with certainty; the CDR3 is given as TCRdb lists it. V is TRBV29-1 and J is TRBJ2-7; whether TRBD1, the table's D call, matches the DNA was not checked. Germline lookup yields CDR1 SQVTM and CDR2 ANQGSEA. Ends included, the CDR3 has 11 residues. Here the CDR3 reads CSVGEHRDTNG.

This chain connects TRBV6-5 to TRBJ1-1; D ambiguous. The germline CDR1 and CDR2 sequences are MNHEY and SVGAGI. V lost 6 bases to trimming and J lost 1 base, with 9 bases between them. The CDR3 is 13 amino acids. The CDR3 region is CASRDNGNTEAFF. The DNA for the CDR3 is TGTGCCAGCAGGGATAACGGGAACACTGAAGCTTTCTTT.

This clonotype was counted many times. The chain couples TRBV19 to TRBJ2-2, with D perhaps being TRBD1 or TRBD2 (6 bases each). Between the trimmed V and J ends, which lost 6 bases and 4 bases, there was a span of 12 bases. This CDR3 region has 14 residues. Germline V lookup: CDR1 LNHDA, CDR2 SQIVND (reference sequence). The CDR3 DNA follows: TGTGCCAGTAGGCATGGGGGGCGCACCGGGGAGCTGTTTTTT. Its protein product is CASRHGGRTGELFF. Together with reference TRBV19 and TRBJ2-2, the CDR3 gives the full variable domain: DGGITQSPKYLFRKEGQNVTLSCEQNLNHDAMYWYRQDPGQGLRLIYYSQIVNDFQKGDIAEGYSVSREKKESFPLTVTSAQKNPTAFYLCASRHGGRTGELFFGEGSRLTVL.

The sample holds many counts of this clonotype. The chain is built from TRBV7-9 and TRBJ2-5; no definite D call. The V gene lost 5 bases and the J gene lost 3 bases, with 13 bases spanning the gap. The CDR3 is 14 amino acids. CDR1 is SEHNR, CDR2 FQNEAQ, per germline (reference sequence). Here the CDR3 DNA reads TGTGCCAGCAGCCGAACCTCGCCCAAAGAGACCCAGTACTTC. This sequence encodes CASSRTSPKETQYF.

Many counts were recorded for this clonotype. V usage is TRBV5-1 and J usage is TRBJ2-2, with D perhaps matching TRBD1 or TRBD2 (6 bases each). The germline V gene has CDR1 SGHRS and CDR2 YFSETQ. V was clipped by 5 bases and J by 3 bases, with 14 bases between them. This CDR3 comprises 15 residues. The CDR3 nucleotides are TGCGCCAGCAGGTCAACGGGGGCACACACCGGGGAGCTGTTTTTT. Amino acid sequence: CASRSTGAHTGELFF.

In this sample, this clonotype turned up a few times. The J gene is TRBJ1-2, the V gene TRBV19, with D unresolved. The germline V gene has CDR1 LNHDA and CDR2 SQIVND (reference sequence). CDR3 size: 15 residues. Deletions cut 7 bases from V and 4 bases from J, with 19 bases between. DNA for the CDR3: TGTGCCAGTACCTATGGTGTCTCGAGGAGCTATGGCTACACCTTC. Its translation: CASTYGVSRSYGYTF.

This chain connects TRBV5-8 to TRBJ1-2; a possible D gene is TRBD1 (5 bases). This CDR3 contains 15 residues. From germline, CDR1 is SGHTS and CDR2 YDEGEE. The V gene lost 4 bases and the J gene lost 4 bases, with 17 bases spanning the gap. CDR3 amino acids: CASSPIGARGYGYTF. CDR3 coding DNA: TGTGCCAGCAGCCCCATCGGGGCCCGGGGCTATGGCTACACCTTC.

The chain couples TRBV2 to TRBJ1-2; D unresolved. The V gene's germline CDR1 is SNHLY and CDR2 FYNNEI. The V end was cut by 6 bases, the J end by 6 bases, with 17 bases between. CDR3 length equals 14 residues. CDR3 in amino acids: CASSPPWASDGYTF. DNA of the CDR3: TGTGCCAGCAGCCCCCCGTGGGCATCTGATGGCTACACCTTC.

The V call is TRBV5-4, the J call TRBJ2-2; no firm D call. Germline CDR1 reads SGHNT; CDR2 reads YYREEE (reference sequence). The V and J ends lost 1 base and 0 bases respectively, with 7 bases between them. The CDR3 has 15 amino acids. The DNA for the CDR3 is TGTGCCAGCAGCTTGAGGCAGACGAACACCGGGGAGCTGTTTTTT. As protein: CASSLRQTNTGELFF.

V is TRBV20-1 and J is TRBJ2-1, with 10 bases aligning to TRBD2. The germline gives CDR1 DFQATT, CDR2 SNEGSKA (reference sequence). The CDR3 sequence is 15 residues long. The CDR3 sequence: CSAATSGFSYNEQFF. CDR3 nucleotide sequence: TGCAGCGCCGCGACTAGCGGGTTCTCCTACAATGAGCAGTTCTTC.